These T cell receptor beta chains were read from a single sample in a study of siplizumab effects on memory and regulatory T cells. Sequenced by immunoSEQ multiplex PCR; TCRdb stores in-frame clones only, minus some. The sample has 50,000 or so clones, more than 85% seen once. The specimen sequenced was naive CD8+ T cells sorted from blood. Every receptor here comes from a human donor in good health. Both conserved end residues are part of each CDR3. Each record gives: J gene, V gene, D gene, CDR3 protein. The D gene is left open where the match is weak.

TRBJ2-3 | TRBV19 | TRBD1 | CASHHLHRGAGLLSTDTQYF
TRBJ2-7 | TRBV6-1 | TRBD2 | CASSDVGGAYEQYF
TRBJ2-7 | TRBV28 | NA | CASTNTGSSYEQYF
TRBJ2-7 | TRBV19 | NA | CASSILPTYEQYF
TRBJ2-1 | TRBV7-8 | TRBD2 | CASSGALAGGYNEQFF
TRBJ1-5 | TRBV6-1 | NA | CASSKDKGATWSNQPQHF
TRBJ1-1 | TRBV5-4 | NA | CAIGGSEAFF
TRBJ2-7 | TRBV27 | TRBD2 | CASSSVGTSIDEQYF
TRBJ2-7 | TRBV11-2 | NA | CASSLGALPSYEQYF
TRBJ2-3 | TRBV6-6 | TRBD2 | CAIGGLRTDTQYF
TRBJ2-1 | TRBV12-2 | NA | CASPLPQPSPFYNEQFF
TRBJ2-2 | TRBV7-9 | TRBD2 | CASTPSGEGTGELFF
TRBJ1-1 | TRBV19 | NA | CASKFETEAFF
TRBJ2-1 | TRBV1 | NA | CTSSQHPKLAGSTIEQFF
TRBJ2-7 | TRBV19 | NA | CASSIDLRYEQYF
TRBJ2-5 | TRBV10-3 | TRBD2 | CAISGVGTSGPKETQYF
TRBJ2-2 | TRBV5-1 | TRBD2 | CASSWEGGTTGELFF
TRBJ2-7 | TRBV10-3 | NA | CAISEPAYEQYF
TRBJ2-5 | TRBV5-6 | TRBD2 | CASSLGTSGATQYF
TRBJ2-6 | TRBV4-1 | TRBD1 | CASSQWTGASSGANVLTF
TRBJ2-7 | TRBV5-1 | TRBD1 | CASSLGGTDYNLLYEQYF
TRBJ2-2 | TRBV7-9 | NA | CASSLGPQASGELFF
TRBJ2-3 | TRBV23-1 | TRBD1 | CASSQSEGAIADTQYF
TRBJ2-7 | TRBV6-5 | NA | CASSYGDSYEQYF
TRBJ2-1 | TRBV6-6 | NA | CATRGLYNEQFF
TRBJ2-2 | TRBV14 | NA | CASSLKGSGAVNGELFF
TRBJ1-5 | TRBV4-1 | TRBD1 | CASSQGQGVFNQPQHF
NA | TRBV30 | TRBD2 | CAWIGLAGEQYF
TRBJ2-1 | TRBV10-3 | TRBD1 | CAISESGTVGSTEQFF
TRBJ2-5 | TRBV5-6 | NA | CASSPTGETQYF
TRBJ2-7 | TRBV27 | NA | CASSPQTSYEQYF
TRBJ2-5 | TRBV27 | NA | CASSLSILAQETQYF
TRBJ2-7 | TRBV18 | NA | CASSPPLPGPSYEQYF
TRBJ2-7 | TRBV29-1 | TRBD2 | CSVEDKGLAGEKNEQYF
TRBJ1-2 | TRBV5-6 | TRBD1 | CASSWGQGYGYTF
TRBJ1-1 | TRBV5-1 | NA | CASSLETGGMAFF
TRBJ1-1 | TRBV29-1 | NA | CSVIRANTEAFF
TRBJ1-3 | TRBV5-6 | NA | CASSLTGLSSGNTIYF
TRBJ1-6 | TRBV6-4 | NA | CASSDYWGNSPLHF
TRBJ1-1 | TRBV27 | NA | CASSLLWGRDTEAFF
TRBJ2-3 | TRBV6-6 | NA | CASSAFVGGTDTQYF
TRBJ1-1 | TRBV9 | NA | CASSVVGGPTEAFF
TRBJ1-2 | TRBV6-1 | TRBD1 | CASSDRVPWYGYTF
TRBJ2-7 | TRBV6-6 | TRBD1 | CASTDRGFHEQYF
TRBJ2-5 | TRBV27 | NA | CASSFLATNYQETQYF
TRBJ2-7 | TRBV9 | TRBD1 | CASSPRQGSYEQYF
TRBJ2-1 | TRBV7-6 | NA | CASSLTGLYNEQFF
TRBJ2-7 | TRBV4-1 | TRBD2 | CASSQVPTSGYEQYF
TRBJ1-1 | TRBV11-2 | NA | CASSLMNTEAFF
TRBJ2-1 | TRBV19 | TRBD1 | CASSMGDRGYNEQFF
TRBJ1-1 | TRBV6-5 | NA | CASSYSHSTEAFF
TRBJ2-3 | TRBV7-4 | NA | CASSLGQLTDTQYF
TRBJ1-1 | TRBV11-2 | NA | CASSPLGGPNTEAFF
TRBJ2-7 | TRBV7-9 | TRBD1 | CASRRTGGSDLYEQYF
TRBJ2-2 | TRBV25-1 | NA | CASSGTGTGELFF